Listed here is a single T cell receptor beta chain. Its target is not known. These data are taken from a study of OX40 agonist ivuxolimab in advanced cancers. Study-wide context: Among those enrolled, mean age was about 62 years (range about 23 to 79) and 82.7% were male. Study-level results: Expansion of clones was among the lowest in partial responders at 0.1-3.0 mg/kg. CD8+ T cells showed, on average, more clonal expansion than CD4+ cells.

The ends were cut back, 4 bases at V and 1 base at J, with 10 bases in the middle. Germline V gene lookup returns CDR1 SGHRS and CDR2 YFSETQ. This CDR3 has 14 amino acids. Sequencing was performed with immunoSEQ multiplex PCR; in TCRdb, only in-frame clones are kept and a portion is missing. Of some 90,000 clones in the sample, about 93% were seen once. The sequencing used CD4+ or CD8+ T cells sorted from blood, collected in a trial of the OX40 agonist ivuxolimab. The sequence was collected from an adult with an advanced solid tumor such as melanoma, head and neck, liver or kidney cancer. The chain links TRBV5-1 to TRBJ2-3; D is possibly TRBD1 or TRBD2 (5 bases each). For the CDR3, the DNA is TGCGCCAGCAGCCGGGACCCAGGCACAGATACGCAGTATTTT. Translation gives CASSRDPGTDTQYF.